Following are 15 T cell receptor beta chains from one sample sequenced in a study of vaccination and CD4 T cells after COVID-19. Cultured CD4+ T cell DNA underwent sequencing with the Oncomine TCR Beta short-read assay. TCRdb called the PCR reads again in MiXCR, with one record for every CDR3 protein. The table records approximately 21,000 distinct CDR3 sequences, roughly a quarter of them present only once. These receptors are not linked to any known antigen. This sample's treatment: roughly 10-day PBMC culture with coronavirus spike peptide pools or control peptides (ViraFEST assay). The sequenced sample consisted of cultured CD4+ T cells from blood. The source is a human donor with COVID-19.

This clonotype is deemed medium-sized. J is TRBJ2-7 and V is TRBV15; the match to TRBD1 covers 8 bases. The germline gives CDR1 LNHNV, CDR2 YYDKDF (reference sequence). The CDR3 length is 13 residues. V shed 4 bases, J shed 5 bases, and the junction held 4 bases outside the gene matches. Here the CDR3 reads CATSTRQGNEQYF. In DNA form, the CDR3 reads TGTGCCACCAGCACAAGACAGGGGAACGAGCAGTACTTC.

This clonotype was observed a few times. The V and J genes are TRBV2 and TRBJ1-6; D call uncertain. This CDR3 is 11 amino acids long. The germline gives CDR1 SNHLY, CDR2 FYNNEI. The V gene lost 5 bases and the J gene lost 10 bases, with 6 bases spanning the gap. CDR3 region: CASSTVSPLHF. CDR3 nucleotide sequence: TGTGCCAGCAGTACGGTCTCACCCCTCCACTTT.

The sample holds one count of this clonotype. This rearrangement joins TRBV5-6 to TRBJ2-1; 13 nucleotides align to TRBD2. Germline CDR1 and CDR2: SGHDT and YYEEEE. The CDR3 has 17 amino acids. Trimming removed 6 bases from V and 0 bases from J; junction bases left unmatched: 6. CDR3 region: CASNGLAGASSYNEQFF. DNA for the CDR3: TGTGCCAGCAACGGACTAGCGGGGGCCAGCTCCTACAATGAGCAGTTCTTC.

This clonotype has only a few counts. The V gene is TRBV18, the J gene TRBJ1-1; D is unresolved. Germline CDR1 is KGHSH and CDR2 is LQKENI. Trimming pared 3 bases from V and 3 bases from J, leaving 5 bases between. The CDR3 is 12 amino acids. The CDR3 DNA reads as TGTGCCAGCTCACCCATTCACACTGAAGCTTTCTTT. The encoded protein is CASSPIHTEAFF.

This clonotype was counted only a few times. The chain has TRBV12-3 or TRBV12-4 and TRBJ1-2; tentatively, D is TRBD1 (5 bases). V shed 5 bases and J shed 6 bases, with 16 bases lying between them. The length of the CDR3 is 14 residues. CDR3 protein: CASSQSGGTDGYTF. CDR3 bases: TGTGCCAGCAGTCAGTCGGGCGGGACGGATGGCTACACCTTC.

The DNA of the CDR3 is TGTGCCAGCAGCTCCACGGAACGGAGACAAGAGACCCAGTACTTC. Protein product: CASSSTERRQETQYF. The chain links TRBV7-2 to TRBJ2-5; unclear D gene. Germline V gene data show CDR1 as SGHTA and CDR2 as FQGNSA. The CDR3 has 15 residues. Trimming cost V 4 bases and J 2 bases, with 14 bases left between them. Full variable domain (outside the CDR3, taken from reference TRBV7-2 and TRBJ2-5): GAGVSQSPSNKVTEKGKDVELRCDPISGHTALYWYRQSLGQGLEFLIYFQGNSAPDKSGLPSDRFSAERTGGSVSTLTIQRTQQEDSAVYLCASSSTERRQETQYFGPGTRLLVL.

The rearrangement links TRBV11-2 to TRBJ1-3; a weak D match, TRBD1 (5 bases). Per germline, CDR1 SGHAT and CDR2 FQNNGV. Trimming removed 4 bases from V and 4 bases from J, with 20 bases in between. The CDR3 totals 17 residues. The CDR3 spells CASSSAGGVTRGNTIYF. The DNA for the CDR3 is TGTGCCAGCAGCTCGGCGGGGGGGGTGACAAGAGGAAACACCATATATTTT.

This clonotype is a singleton in its sample. This sequence joins TRBV18 and TRBJ2-3; 8 positions match TRBD2. V trimming: 1 base; J trimming: 0 bases; junction bases outside the gene matches: 0. In germline, CDR1 is KGHSH, CDR2 LQKENI. The CDR3 is 15 residues long. Written as DNA, the CDR3 is TGTGCCAGCTCACCACGGACTAGCAGCACAGATACGCAGTATTTT. The encoded protein is CASSPRTSSTDTQYF.

V gene TRBV5-1 combines with J gene TRBJ2-7; 9 nucleotides agree with TRBD1. Germline values: CDR1 SGHRS, CDR2 YFSETQ. V shed 3 bases, J shed 2 bases, and the junction held 6 bases outside the gene matches. This CDR3 is 15 amino acids long. DNA of the CDR3: TGCGCCAGCAGCTCGACGACAGGGGGAACCTACGAGCAGTACTTC. Translating gives CASSSTTGGTYEQYF.

This clonotype came up a few times. This chain uses TRBV20-1 with TRBJ1-5; tentatively, D is TRBD1 (5 bases). This CDR3 is built from 13 residues. The V end lost 7 bases, the J end lost 6 bases, and 16 bases lay between the germline ends. Germline assignment: CDR1 DFQATT and CDR2 SNEGSKA (reference sequence). CDR3 sequence: CSGGSSAGQPQHF. In DNA form, the CDR3 reads TGCAGTGGGGGGTCATCGGCAGGTCAGCCCCAGCATTTT.

V is TRBV6-1 and J is TRBJ2-7; D is undetermined. V lost 5 bases and J lost 2, with 7 bases in between. The germline V gene encodes CDR1 MNHNS and CDR2 SASEGT. The CDR3 sequence is 12 residues long. Here the CDR3 DNA reads TGTGCCAGCAGTCACGACACCTACGAGCAGTACTTC. This translates into CASSHDTYEQYF.

This clonotype was recorded a few times. The CDR3 spells CSARDGTEAFF. DNA for the CDR3: TGCAGTGCTAGAGACGGGACTGAAGCTTTCTTT. The chain carries TRBV20-1 and TRBJ1-1; D unclear. The CDR3 extends over 11 amino acids. Germline CDR1 is DFQATT and CDR2 is SNEGSKA (reference sequence). V was cut by 0 bases and J by 5 bases, with 4 bases left in between.

This clonotype is medium-sized. The chain employs TRBV24-1 and TRBJ1-2; D is undetermined. This CDR3 has 13 amino acids. From germline, CDR1 is KGHDR and CDR2 SFDVKD. With 4 bases removed from V and 4 bases from J, the gap between germline ends came to 9 bases. As DNA, the CDR3 is TGTGCCACCAGTGAAAGTGGAAGCTATGGCTACACCTTC. Translated, it gives CATSESGSYGYTF.

The genes are TRBV10-1 and TRBJ2-3; TRBD2 aligns across 9 bases. Germline CDR1 is WNHNN and CDR2 is SYGVQD (reference sequence). V lost 4 bases and J lost 7; bases outside the gene matches: 6. This CDR3 contains 14 residues. This CDR3 is CASSGDAGGNTQYF. For the CDR3, the DNA is TGCGCCAGCAGTGGTGACGCGGGGGGGAATACGCAGTATTTT.

The rearrangement links TRBV5-1 to TRBJ2-7, with 9 positions matching TRBD1. The germline gives CDR1 SGHRS, CDR2 YFSETQ. The CDR3 has 14 amino acids. V shed 4 bases and J 7 bases; nucleotides not matched to a gene: 9. CDR3 DNA: TGCGCCAGCAGCCCGGGACAGGGTGTGGGAGAGCAGTACTTC. Translation: CASSPGQGVGEQYF.